The 14 T cell receptor beta chains listed next were all sequenced from one sample in a study of T cells in narcolepsy. Generated by immunoSEQ multiplex PCR, the TCRdb table keeps only in-frame clones and is missing some. The profile shows around 32,000 clones, 70% to 80% of them singletons. Source material: CD45RA- memory CD4+ T cells from PBMCs. These receptors originate from a human donor with narcolepsy.

The chain uses TRBV30 and TRBJ1-2; D not certain. Deletions cut 2 bases from V and 5 bases from J, with 6 bases between. Germline V gene data show CDR1 as GTSNPN and CDR2 as SVGIG (reference sequence). The CDR3 length is 11 residues. The CDR3 region is CAWSPGYGYTF. The CDR3 DNA is TGTGCCTGGAGTCCGGGTTATGGCTACACCTTC.

In this sample, this clone is medium-sized. The chain recombines TRBV5-4 with TRBJ2-1, with 9 nucleotides matching TRBD1. The V segment lost 6 bases and the J segment 8 bases; nucleotides outside the gene matches: 9. CDR3 size: 14 residues. Germline CDR1 reads SGHNT; CDR2 reads YYREEE (reference sequence). In nucleotides, the CDR3 is TGTGCCAGCAAGCGCGGGACAGGGATGGATGAGCAGTTCTTC. This gives the protein CASKRGTGMDEQFF.

The chain couples TRBV15 to TRBJ1-5, with D tentatively TRBD1 (6 bases). CDR3 length equals 15 residues. Germline V gene sequence: CDR1 LNHNV, CDR2 YYDKDF (reference sequence). V lost 0 bases and J lost 7, with 13 bases in between. The CDR3 spells CATSRDPGAGQPQHF. The CDR3 nucleotides are TGTGCCACCAGCAGAGATCCGGGGGCGGGGCAGCCCCAGCATTTT.

V usage is TRBV5-4 and J usage is TRBJ2-5; D might be TRBD2 (5 bases). Trimming stripped 4 bases from V and 2 bases from J, with 9 bases between. The CDR3 runs to 13 residues. CDR1 is SGHNT and CDR2 is YYREEE in the germline V gene (reference sequence). The CDR3 DNA reads TGTGCCAGCAGCCCGGACTCTCAAGAGACCCAGTACTTC. Its protein is CASSPDSQETQYF.

The chain employs TRBV2 and TRBJ2-2, with 13 nucleotides matching TRBD2. The CDR3 sequence is 15 residues long. Germline-derived CDR1 and CDR2 are SNHLY and FYNNEI. Unmatched junction bases numbered 6, after V lost 8 bases and J lost 6 bases. CDR3 DNA: TGTGCCAGCGGAATACTAGCGGGAGGGGCCGGGGAGCTGTTTTTT. This codes for CASGILAGGAGELFF.

CDR3 in DNA: TGTGCCAGCAGTCTAAGACCCCCCACGGGAAACACCATATATTTT. Its translation: CASSLRPPTGNTIYF. The chain carries TRBV7-8 and TRBJ1-3; no clear D gene. The CDR3 is made up of 15 amino acids. From germline, CDR1 is SGHVS and CDR2 FQNEAQ. Trimming pared 6 bases from V and 4 bases from J, leaving 16 bases between. Full variable domain (remainder filled in from reference TRBV7-8 and TRBJ1-3): GAGVSQSPRYKVAKRGQDVALRCDPISGHVSLFWYQQALGQGPEFLTYFQNEAQLDKSGLPSDRFFAERPEGSVSTLKIQRTQQEDSAVYLCASSLRPPTGNTIYFGEGSWLTVV.

V usage is TRBV30 and J usage is TRBJ1-5; 11 bases are a match to TRBD1. The CDR3 has 15 residues. Germline loops: CDR1 GTSNPN, CDR2 SVGIG (reference sequence). Trimming cost V 2 bases and J 7 bases; bases outside gene matches: 7. This CDR3 is CAWSTGQGAGQPQHF. The CDR3 DNA reads TGTGCCTGGAGTACCGGACAGGGGGCTGGCCAGCCCCAGCATTTT. Based on the CDR3 plus reference TRBV30 and TRBJ1-5, the full variable domain is SQTIHQWPATLVQPVGSPLSLECTVEGTSNPNLYWYRQAAGRGLQLLFYSVGIGQISSEVPQNLSASRPQDRQFILSSKKLLLSDSGFYLCAWSTGQGAGQPQHFGDGTRLSIL.

This clone is medium-sized within its sample. At the DNA level, this CDR3 is encoded by other sequences in the same sample as well. The DNA of the CDR3 is TGCGCCAGCAGCTTGGCGGGAGGGACAGATACGCAGTATTTT. It encodes CASSLAGGTDTQYF. V is TRBV5-1 and J is TRBJ2-3, with 8 bases that match TRBD2. CDR1 SGHRS and CDR2 YFSETQ come from the germline V gene. V lost 0 bases, J lost 3 bases, and 0 bases stayed unmatched. This CDR3 is 14 amino acids long.

The chain is built from TRBV11-2 and TRBJ2-5; 9 bases line up with TRBD2. This CDR3 spans 14 amino acids. Per germline, CDR1 SGHAT and CDR2 FQNNGV. V shed 5 bases and J 4 bases; nucleotides not matched to a gene: 5. CDR3 nucleotides: TGTGCCAGCAGCCCCCAACTAGCGGGAGAGACCCAGTACTTC. Protein product: CASSPQLAGETQYF.

This sequence joins TRBV7-9 and TRBJ1-2; 7 positions agree with TRBD1. V dropped 4 bases and J dropped 6; count of bases not matched to a gene: 5. Germline V gene sequence: CDR1 SEHNR, CDR2 FQNEAQ (reference sequence). The CDR3 spans 13 residues. CDR3 region: CASSSGQLDGYTF. The DNA of the CDR3 is TGTGCCAGCAGCTCGGGACAGTTAGATGGCTACACCTTC.

A word on this clone: The sample holds other DNA sequences that translate to the same CDR3. The V call is TRBV6-6, the J call TRBJ1-5; the D is unclear. Germline CDR1 and CDR2: MNHNY and SVGAGI (reference sequence). The V gene lost 0 bases and the J gene lost 5 bases, with 2 bases spanning the gap. The CDR3 is 12 amino acids. CDR3 sequence: CASSYSDQPQHF. CDR3 nucleotides: TGTGCCAGCAGTTACTCGGATCAGCCCCAGCATTTT.

As regards this clone: Other nucleotide sequences from this sample produce the same CDR3. The chain couples TRBV11-1 to TRBJ1-2; TRBD1 is a possible D gene (5 bases). Germline loops: CDR1 SGHAT, CDR2 FQDESV (reference sequence). With 4 bases removed from V and 2 bases from J, the gap between germline ends came to 14 bases. CDR3 length: 15 residues. The CDR3 DNA is TGTGCCAGCAGCTCACGCACGGGGCTAAACTATGGCTACACCTTC. The encoded protein is CASSSRTGLNYGYTF.

This clone was recorded once. V and J are TRBV5-5 and TRBJ1-1, with D uncertain. V was clipped by 4 bases and J by 3 bases, with 10 bases between them. The CDR3 totals 13 residues. Looked up from germline, CDR1 is SGHKS and CDR2 is YYEKEE (reference sequence). CDR3 bases: TGTGCCAGCAGCCCAAAGGGAGACACTGAAGCTTTCTTT. Amino acid sequence: CASSPKGDTEAFF.

This clone was seen only a few times. This chain uses TRBV29-1 with TRBJ1-2; D not resolved. CDR1 SQVTM and CDR2 ANQGSEA come from the germline V gene. The V end was cut by 5 bases, the J end by 6 bases, with 10 bases between. This CDR3 is built from 11 residues. CDR3 coding DNA: TGCAGCGTTCTAGCCGCTAATGGCTACACCTTC. Protein product: CSVLAANGYTF.